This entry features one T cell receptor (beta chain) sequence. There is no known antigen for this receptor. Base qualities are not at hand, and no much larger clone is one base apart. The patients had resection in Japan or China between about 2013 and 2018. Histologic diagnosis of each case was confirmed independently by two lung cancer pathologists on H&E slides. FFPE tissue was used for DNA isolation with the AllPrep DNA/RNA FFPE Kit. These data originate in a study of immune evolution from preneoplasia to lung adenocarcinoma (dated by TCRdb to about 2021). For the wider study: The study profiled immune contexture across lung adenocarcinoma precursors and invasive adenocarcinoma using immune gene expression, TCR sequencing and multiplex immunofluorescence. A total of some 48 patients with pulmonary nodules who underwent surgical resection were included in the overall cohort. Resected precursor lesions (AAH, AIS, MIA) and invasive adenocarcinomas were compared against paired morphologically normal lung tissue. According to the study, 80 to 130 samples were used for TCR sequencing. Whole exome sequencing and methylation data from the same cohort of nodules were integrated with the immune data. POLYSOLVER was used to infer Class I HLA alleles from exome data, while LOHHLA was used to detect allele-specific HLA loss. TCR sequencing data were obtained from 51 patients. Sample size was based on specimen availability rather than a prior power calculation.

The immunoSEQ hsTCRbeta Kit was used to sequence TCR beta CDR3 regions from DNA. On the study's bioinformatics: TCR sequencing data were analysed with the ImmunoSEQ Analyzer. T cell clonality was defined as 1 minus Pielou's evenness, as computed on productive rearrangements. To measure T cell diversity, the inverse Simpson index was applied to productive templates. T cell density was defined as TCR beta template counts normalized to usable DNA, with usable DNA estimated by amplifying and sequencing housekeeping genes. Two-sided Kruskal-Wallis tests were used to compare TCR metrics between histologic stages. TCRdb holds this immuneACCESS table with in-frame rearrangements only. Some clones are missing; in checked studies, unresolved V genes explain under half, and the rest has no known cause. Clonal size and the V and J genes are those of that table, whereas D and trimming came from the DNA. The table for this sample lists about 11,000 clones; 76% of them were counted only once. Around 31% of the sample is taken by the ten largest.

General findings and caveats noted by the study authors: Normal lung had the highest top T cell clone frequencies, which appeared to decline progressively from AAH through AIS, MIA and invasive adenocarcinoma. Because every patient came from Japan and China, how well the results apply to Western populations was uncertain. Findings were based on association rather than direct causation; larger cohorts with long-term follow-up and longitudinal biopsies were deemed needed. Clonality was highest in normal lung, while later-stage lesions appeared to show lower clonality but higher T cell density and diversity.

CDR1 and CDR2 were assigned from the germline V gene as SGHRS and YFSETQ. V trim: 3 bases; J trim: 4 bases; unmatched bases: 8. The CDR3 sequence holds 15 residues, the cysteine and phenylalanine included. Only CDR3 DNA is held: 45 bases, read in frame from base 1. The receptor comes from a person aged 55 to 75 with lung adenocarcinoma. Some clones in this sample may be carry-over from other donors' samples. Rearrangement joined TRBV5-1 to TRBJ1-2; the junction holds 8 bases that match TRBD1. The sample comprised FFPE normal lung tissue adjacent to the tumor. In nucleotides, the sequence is TGCGCCAGCAGCTCCGGACAGGGCCGGGGCTATGGCTACACCTTC. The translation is CASSSGQGRGYGYTF. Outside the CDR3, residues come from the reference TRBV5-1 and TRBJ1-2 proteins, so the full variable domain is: KAGVTQTPRYLIKTRGQQVTLSCSPISGHRSVSWYQQTPGQGLQFLFEYFSETQRNKGNFPGRFSGRQFSNSRSEMNVSTLELGDSALYLCASSSGQGRGYGYTFGSGTRLTVV.